The clone carrying this TCR beta chain was detected only a few times. The J segment lost 0 bases and the V segment lost 4 bases, leaving 12 bases of the junction unmatched. CDR3 length: 18 amino acids. CDR1 and CDR2 (germline): SGHNT, YYREEE (reference sequence). This sample was included in a study of shared T cell receptors in the human thymus. Produced via immunoSEQ multiplex PCR; TCRdb's table is partial and in-frame only. The table lists about 660,000 clones, over 75% of them singletons. Separately, the same data were catalogued under a study of human thymus T cells. From that second work: Having surgery to correct congenital heart defects, healthy Finnish infants acted as the donors. During corrective heart surgery, resections were taken, and the thymus tissue came from them. Related research has reported that thymic repertoires overlap highly among unrelated individuals.

The sequence came from a boy under three years old with a congenital heart defect. Specimen: thymocytes. The gene calls are TRBV5-4 and TRBJ2-2; 7 positions agree with TRBD1. The CDR3 reads CASSERRRGQPNTGELFF. The CDR3 DNA reads as TGTGCCAGCAGCGAACGACGTCGGGGACAGCCGAACACCGGGGAGCTGTTTTTT.